These 6 T cell receptor beta chains share one sample of origin, sequenced in a study of blood T cell repertoires in COVID-19. Sequencing used immunoSEQ multiplex PCR; TCRdb keeps in-frame clones, though not all of them. The repertoire holds approximately 300,000 clones, with 65% to 90% as singletons. The sequenced sample was PBMCs or T cells enriched from blood (not recorded which). The receptor source for this set is a woman under 30 who had recovered from COVID-19.

V and J are TRBV27 and TRBJ2-2; 9 nucleotides line up with TRBD2. Germline CDR1 and CDR2: MNHEY and SMNVEV (reference sequence). The CDR3 spans 15 residues. Trimming cost V 2 bases and J 6 bases; bases outside gene matches: 4. The CDR3, as DNA: TGTGCCAGCAGTTTAGACGGCGGGGGGGCCGGGGAGCTGTTTTTT. Amino acid sequence: CASSLDGGGAGELFF.

The chain recombines TRBV10-2 with TRBJ1-6, with D hard to call. The CDR3 extends over 13 amino acids. CDR1 is WSHSY, CDR2 SAAADI, per germline. V lost 6 bases and J 2 bases, leaving 5 bases between the germline ends. The CDR3 protein is CASSTAYNSPLHF. The CDR3 DNA is TGCGCCAGCAGCACAGCCTATAATTCACCCCTCCACTTT.

The rearrangement links TRBV7-9 to TRBJ1-6, with D unresolved. Trimming took off 6 bases at V and 7 bases at J, with 19 bases between the two ends. CDR1 is SEHNR, CDR2 FQNEAQ, per germline (reference sequence). The CDR3 spans 16 residues. CDR3 protein: CASSPFGPTLNSPLHF. CDR3 DNA: TGTGCCAGCAGTCCATTTGGGCCCACCCTCAATTCACCCCTCCACTTT.

The chain has TRBV18 and TRBJ1-5; TRBD1 aligns across 10 bases. The germline V gene has CDR1 KGHSH and CDR2 LQKENI. Trimming took 6 bases from V and 7 from J; bases not matched to a gene: 6. The CDR3 totals 14 residues. CDR3 DNA sequence: TGTGCCAGCTCCCCCGGGACAGGGGAACAGCCCCAGCATTTT. Amino acids: CASSPGTGEQPQHF.

The chain employs TRBV30 and TRBJ1-2, with D unclear. The CDR3 has 13 amino acids. In germline, CDR1 is GTSNPN, CDR2 SVGIG (reference sequence). Trimming removed 2 bases at V and 0 bases at J, with 7 bases between. CDR3 amino acids: CAWSFLANYGYTF. DNA of the CDR3: TGTGCCTGGAGTTTCTTAGCTAACTATGGCTACACCTTC. The full variable domain, rest sourced from reference TRBV30 and TRBJ1-2, is SQTIHQWPATLVQPVGSPLSLECTVEGTSNPNLYWYRQAAGRGLQLLFYSVGIGQISSEVPQNLSASRPQDRQFILSSKKLLLSDSGFYLCAWSFLANYGYTFGSGTRLTVV.

This chain connects TRBV7-9 to TRBJ1-1; TRBD1 matches at 8 bases. Germline V lookup: CDR1 SEHNR, CDR2 FQNEAQ (reference sequence). There are 15 residues in the CDR3. The junction had 8 bases not matched to a gene; V was cut back by 5 bases and J by 3 bases. In DNA form, the CDR3 reads TGTGCCAGCAGCCGCCTAGGACAGGGCGACACTGAAGCTTTCTTT. As protein: CASSRLGQGDTEAFF. The complete variable domain, with remaining parts taken from reference TRBV7-9 and TRBJ1-1, reads DTGVSQNPRHKITKRGQNVTFRCDPISEHNRLYWYRQTLGQGPEFLTYFQNEAQLEKSRLLSDRFSAERPKGSFSTLEIQRTEQGDSAMYLCASSRLGQGDTEAFFGQGTRLTVV.